This T cell receptor beta chain is from a study of blood T cell repertoires in COVID-19. Study-level information: From the United States, Italy and Spain came samples of acute and convalescent COVID-19. From T cells, B-cell-depleted T cells, or PBMCs came the material, which was cDNA or gDNA.

The germline V gene has CDR1 SGHDN and CDR2 FVKESK. The CDR3 is 15 amino acids. Deletions cut 1 base from V and 8 bases from J, with 15 bases between. Authors' processing steps: For nucleated cells, counts were estimated from reference gene primer amplification. Assay: immunoSEQ multiplex PCR; the TCRdb copy retains only in-frame clones and omits some. Clonal size and the V and J genes are those of that table, whereas D and trimming came from the DNA. The sample comprises around 270,000 clones, around 84% of which are singletons, and under 5% rests with the top ten. The chain recombines TRBV14 with TRBJ2-1, with D tentatively TRBD2 (6 bases). The clonotype comes from a man aged 55 to 70 with acute or convalescent COVID-19. Specimen: peripheral blood. Here the CDR3 reads CASSQARELRYEQFF. For the CDR3, the DNA is TGTGCCAGCAGCCAAGCACGGGAGCTTCGATATGAGCAGTTCTTC.